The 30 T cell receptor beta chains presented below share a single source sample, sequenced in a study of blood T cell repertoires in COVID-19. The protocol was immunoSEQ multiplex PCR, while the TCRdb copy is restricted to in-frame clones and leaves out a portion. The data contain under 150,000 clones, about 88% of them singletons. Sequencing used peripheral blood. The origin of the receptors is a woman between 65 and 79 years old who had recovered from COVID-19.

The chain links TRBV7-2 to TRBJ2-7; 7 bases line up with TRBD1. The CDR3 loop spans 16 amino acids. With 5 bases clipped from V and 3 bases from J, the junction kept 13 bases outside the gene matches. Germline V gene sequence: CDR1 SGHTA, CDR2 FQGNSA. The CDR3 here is CASSTGVWTANYEQYF. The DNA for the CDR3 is TGTGCCAGCAGCACAGGGGTCTGGACAGCCAACTACGAGCAGTACTTC.

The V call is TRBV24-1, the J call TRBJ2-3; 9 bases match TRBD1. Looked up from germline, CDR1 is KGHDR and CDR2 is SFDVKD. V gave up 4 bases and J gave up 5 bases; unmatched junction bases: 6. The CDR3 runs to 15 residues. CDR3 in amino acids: CATSDTRTGVDTQYF. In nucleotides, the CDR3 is TGTGCCACCAGTGACACCCGGACAGGGGTAGATACGCAGTATTTT.

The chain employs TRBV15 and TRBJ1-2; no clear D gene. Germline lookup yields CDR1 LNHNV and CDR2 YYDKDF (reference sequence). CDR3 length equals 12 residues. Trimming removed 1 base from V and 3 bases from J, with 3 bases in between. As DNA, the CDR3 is TGTGCCACCAGCAGAGCGGACTATGGCTACACCTTC. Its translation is CATSRADYGYTF.

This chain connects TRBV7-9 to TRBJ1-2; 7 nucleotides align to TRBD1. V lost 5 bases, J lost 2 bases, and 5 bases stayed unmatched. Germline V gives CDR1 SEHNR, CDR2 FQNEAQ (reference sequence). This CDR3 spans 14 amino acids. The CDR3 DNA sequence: TGTGCCAGCAGCCTCGCGGGACAGAACTATGGCTACACCTTC. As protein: CASSLAGQNYGYTF.

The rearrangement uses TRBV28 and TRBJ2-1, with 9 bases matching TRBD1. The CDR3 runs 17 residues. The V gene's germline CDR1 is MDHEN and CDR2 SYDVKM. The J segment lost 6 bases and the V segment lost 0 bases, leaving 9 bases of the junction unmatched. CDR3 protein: CASSLWGSGQGGNEQFF. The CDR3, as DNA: TGTGCCAGCAGTTTATGGGGTTCGGGACAGGGTGGCAATGAGCAGTTCTTC.

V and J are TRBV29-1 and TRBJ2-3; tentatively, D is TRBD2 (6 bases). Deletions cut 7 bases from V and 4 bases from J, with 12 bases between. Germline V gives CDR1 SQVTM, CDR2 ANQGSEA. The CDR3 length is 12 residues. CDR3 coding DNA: TGCAGCGGGAGGGTCCCTCCAGATACGCAGTATTTT. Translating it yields CSGRVPPDTQYF.

As DNA, the CDR3 is TGTGCCAGTGGTGGGGCCTACAATCAGCCCCAGCATTTT. This codes for CASGGAYNQPQHF. V usage is TRBV19 and J usage is TRBJ1-5, with D perhaps TRBD1 (5 bases). CDR1 and CDR2 from the germline V gene are LNHDA and SQIVND (reference sequence). This CDR3 is 13 amino acids long. Between the trimmed V and J ends, which lost 8 bases and 3 bases, there was a span of 11 bases.

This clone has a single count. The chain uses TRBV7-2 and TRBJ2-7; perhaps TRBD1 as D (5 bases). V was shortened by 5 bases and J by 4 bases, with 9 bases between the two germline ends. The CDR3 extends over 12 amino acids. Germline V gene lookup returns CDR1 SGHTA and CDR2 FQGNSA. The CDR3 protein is CASSPTVYEQYF. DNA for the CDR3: TGTGCCAGCAGCCCGACAGTTTACGAGCAGTACTTC.

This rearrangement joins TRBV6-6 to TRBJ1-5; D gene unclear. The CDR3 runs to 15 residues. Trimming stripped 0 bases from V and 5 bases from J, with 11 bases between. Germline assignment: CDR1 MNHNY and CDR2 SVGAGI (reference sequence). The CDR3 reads CASSYSTGRDQPQHF. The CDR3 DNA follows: TGTGCCAGCAGTTACTCGACCGGGAGGGATCAGCCCCAGCATTTT.

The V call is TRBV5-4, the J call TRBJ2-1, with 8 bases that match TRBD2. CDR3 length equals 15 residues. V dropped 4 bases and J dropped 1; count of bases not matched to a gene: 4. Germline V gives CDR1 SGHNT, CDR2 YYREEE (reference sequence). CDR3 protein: CASSGGTSSYNEQFF. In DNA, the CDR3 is TGTGCCAGCAGCGGGGGGACTAGTTCCTACAATGAGCAGTTCTTC.

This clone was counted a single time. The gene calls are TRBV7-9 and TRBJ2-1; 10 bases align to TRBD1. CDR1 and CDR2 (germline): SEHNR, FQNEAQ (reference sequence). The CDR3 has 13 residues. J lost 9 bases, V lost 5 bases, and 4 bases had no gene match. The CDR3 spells CASSTGQGGEQFF. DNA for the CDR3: TGTGCCAGCAGCACCGGACAGGGGGGTGAGCAGTTCTTC. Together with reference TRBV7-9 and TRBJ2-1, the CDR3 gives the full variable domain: DTGVSQNPRHKITKRGQNVTFRCDPISEHNRLYWYRQTLGQGPEFLTYFQNEAQLEKSRLLSDRFSAERPKGSFSTLEIQRTEQGDSAMYLCASSTGQGGEQFFGPGTRLTVL.

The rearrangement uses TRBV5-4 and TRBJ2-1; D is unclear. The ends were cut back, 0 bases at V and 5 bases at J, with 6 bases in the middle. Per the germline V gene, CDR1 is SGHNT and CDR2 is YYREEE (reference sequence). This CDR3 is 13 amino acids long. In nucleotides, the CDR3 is TGTGCCAGCAGCTTGGACCCGGACAATGAGCAGTTCTTC. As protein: CASSLDPDNEQFF.

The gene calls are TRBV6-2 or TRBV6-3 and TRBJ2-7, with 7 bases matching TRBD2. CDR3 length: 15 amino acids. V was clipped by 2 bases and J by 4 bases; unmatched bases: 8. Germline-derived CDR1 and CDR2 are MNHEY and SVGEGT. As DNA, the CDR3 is TGTGCCAGCAGTTACCCGGAGGCGGGAGCATACGAGCAGTACTTC. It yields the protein CASSYPEAGAYEQYF.

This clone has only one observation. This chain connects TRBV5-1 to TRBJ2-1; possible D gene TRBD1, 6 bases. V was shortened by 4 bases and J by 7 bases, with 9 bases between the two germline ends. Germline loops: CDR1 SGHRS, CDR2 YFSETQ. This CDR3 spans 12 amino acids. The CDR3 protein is CASSVDRNEQFF. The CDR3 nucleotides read TGCGCCAGCAGCGTAGACAGGAATGAGCAGTTCTTC. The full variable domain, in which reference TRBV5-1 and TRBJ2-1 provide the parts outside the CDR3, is KAGVTQTPRYLIKTRGQQVTLSCSPISGHRSVSWYQQTPGQGLQFLFEYFSETQRNKGNFPGRFSGRQFSNSRSEMNVSTLELGDSALYLCASSVDRNEQFFGPGTRLTVL.

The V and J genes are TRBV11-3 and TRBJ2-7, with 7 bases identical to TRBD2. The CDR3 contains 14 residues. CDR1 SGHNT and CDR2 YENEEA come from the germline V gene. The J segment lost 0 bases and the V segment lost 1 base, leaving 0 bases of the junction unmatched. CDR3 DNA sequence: TGTGCCAGCAGCTTAGGCGGGAGCTCCTACGAGCAGTACTTC. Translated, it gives CASSLGGSSYEQYF.

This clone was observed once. The CDR3 DNA follows: TGTGCCAGCAGCTTGGAGGCTAGGTCGCCGCAGTATTTT. Its protein product is CASSLEARSPQYF. The chain links TRBV5-4 to TRBJ2-3, with no clear D. The ends were cut back, 0 bases at V and 10 bases at J, with 12 bases in the middle. The CDR3 consists of 13 residues. Germline-derived CDR1 and CDR2 are SGHNT and YYREEE (reference sequence).

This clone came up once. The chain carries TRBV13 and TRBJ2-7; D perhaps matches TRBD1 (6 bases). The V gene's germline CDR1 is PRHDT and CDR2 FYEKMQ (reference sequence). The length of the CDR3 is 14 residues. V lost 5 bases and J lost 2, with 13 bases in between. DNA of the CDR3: TGTGCCAGCAGCACTTGGACAGCTCCCTACGAGCAGTACTTC. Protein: CASSTWTAPYEQYF. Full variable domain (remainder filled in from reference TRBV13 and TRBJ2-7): AAGVIQSPRHLIKEKRETATLKCYPIPRHDTVYWYQQGPGQDPQFLISFYEKMQSDKGSIPDRFSAQQFSDYHSELNMSSLELGDSALYFCASSTWTAPYEQYFGPGTRLTVT.

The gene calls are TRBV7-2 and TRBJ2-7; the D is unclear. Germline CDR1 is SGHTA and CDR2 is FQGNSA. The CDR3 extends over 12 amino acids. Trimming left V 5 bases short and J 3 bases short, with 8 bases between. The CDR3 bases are TGTGCCAGCAGCCGAGTCCGCTACGAGCAGTACTTC. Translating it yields CASSRVRYEQYF. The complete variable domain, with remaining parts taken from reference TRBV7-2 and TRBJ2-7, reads GAGVSQSPSNKVTEKGKDVELRCDPISGHTALYWYRQSLGQGLEFLIYFQGNSAPDKSGLPSDRFSAERTGGSVSTLTIQRTQQEDSAVYLCASSRVRYEQYFGPGTRLTVT.

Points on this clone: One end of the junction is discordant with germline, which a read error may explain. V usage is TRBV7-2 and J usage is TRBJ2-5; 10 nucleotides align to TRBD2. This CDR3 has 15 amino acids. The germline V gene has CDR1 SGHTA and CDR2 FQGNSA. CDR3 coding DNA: TGTGTCAGCAGCTTAGGAGCGGGAGGGGGTGAGACCCAGTACTTC. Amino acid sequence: CVSSLGAGGGETQYF. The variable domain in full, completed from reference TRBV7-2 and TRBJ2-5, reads GAGVSQSPSNKVTEKGKDVELRCDPISGHTALYWYRQSLGQGLEFLIYFQGNSAPDKSGLPSDRFSAERTGGSVSTLTIQRTQQEDSAVYLCVSSLGAGGGETQYFGPGTRLLVL.

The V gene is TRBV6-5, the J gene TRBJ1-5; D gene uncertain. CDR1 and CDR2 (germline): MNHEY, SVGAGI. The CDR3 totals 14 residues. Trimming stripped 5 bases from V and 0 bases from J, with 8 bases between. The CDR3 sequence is CASSPEYSNQPQHF. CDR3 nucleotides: TGTGCCAGCAGTCCAGAATATAGCAATCAGCCCCAGCATTTT.

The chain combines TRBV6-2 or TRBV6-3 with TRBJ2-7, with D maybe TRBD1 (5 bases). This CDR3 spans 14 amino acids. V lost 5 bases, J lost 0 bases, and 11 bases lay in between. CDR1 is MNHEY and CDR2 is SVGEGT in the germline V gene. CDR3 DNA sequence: TGTGCCAGCAGTCCCGGACACAGCTCCTACGAGCAGTACTTC. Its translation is CASSPGHSSYEQYF.

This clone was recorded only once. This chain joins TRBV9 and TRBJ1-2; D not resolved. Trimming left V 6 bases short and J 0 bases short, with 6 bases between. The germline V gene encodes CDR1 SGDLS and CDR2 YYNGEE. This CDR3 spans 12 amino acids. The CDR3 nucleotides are TGTGCCAGCACCCCCGCTAACTATGGCTACACCTTC. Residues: CASTPANYGYTF.

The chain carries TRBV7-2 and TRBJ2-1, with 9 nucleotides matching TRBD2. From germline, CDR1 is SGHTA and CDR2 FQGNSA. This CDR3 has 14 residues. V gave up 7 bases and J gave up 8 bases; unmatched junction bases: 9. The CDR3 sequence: CASKVGGGAHEQFF. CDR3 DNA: TGTGCCAGCAAAGTCGGCGGGGGGGCCCATGAGCAGTTCTTC.

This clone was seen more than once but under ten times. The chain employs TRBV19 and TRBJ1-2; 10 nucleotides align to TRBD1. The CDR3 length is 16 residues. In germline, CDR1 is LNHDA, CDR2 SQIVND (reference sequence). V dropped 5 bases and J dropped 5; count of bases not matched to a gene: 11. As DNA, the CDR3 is TGTGCCAGTAGTCCCCTGACAGGGGGCTTAGGGTATGGCTACACCTTC. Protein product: CASSPLTGGLGYGYTF.

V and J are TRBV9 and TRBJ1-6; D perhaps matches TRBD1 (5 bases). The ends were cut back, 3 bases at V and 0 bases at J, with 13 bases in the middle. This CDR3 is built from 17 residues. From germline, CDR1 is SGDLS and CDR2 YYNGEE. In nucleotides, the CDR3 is TGTGCCAGCAGCGCCACGGGGGGGAGCTCCTATAATTCACCCCTCCACTTT. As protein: CASSATGGSSYNSPLHF.

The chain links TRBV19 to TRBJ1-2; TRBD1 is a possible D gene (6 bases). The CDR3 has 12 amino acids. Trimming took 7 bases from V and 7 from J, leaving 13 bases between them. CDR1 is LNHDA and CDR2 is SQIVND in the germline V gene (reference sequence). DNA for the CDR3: TGTGCCAGTACCCCGGGACAACTTGGCTACACCTTC. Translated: CASTPGQLGYTF.

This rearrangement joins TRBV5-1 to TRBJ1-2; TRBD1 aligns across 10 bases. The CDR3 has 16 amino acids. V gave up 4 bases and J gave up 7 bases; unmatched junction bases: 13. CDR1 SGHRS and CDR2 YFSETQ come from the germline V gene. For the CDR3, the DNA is TGCGCCAGCAGCATAACCCCGGGACAGGGGAGTGGTGGCTACACCTTC. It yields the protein CASSITPGQGSGGYTF. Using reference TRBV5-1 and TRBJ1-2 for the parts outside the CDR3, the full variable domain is KAGVTQTPRYLIKTRGQQVTLSCSPISGHRSVSWYQQTPGQGLQFLFEYFSETQRNKGNFPGRFSGRQFSNSRSEMNVSTLELGDSALYLCASSITPGQGSGGYTFGSGTRLTVV.

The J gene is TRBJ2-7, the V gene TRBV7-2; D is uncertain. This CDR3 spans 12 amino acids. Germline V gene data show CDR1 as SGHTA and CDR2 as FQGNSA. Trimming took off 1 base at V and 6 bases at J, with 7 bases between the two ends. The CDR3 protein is CASSLVYGEQYF. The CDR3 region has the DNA TGTGCCAGCAGCTTAGTGTACGGCGAGCAGTACTTC.

The CDR3 DNA follows: TGTGCCAGCAGCAAAGTGCACAGGGGATCAGGGGAGACCCAGTACTTC. It encodes CASSKVHRGSGETQYF. This chain joins TRBV21-1 and TRBJ2-5; the table calls TRBD1, which could not be checked here. TRBV21-1 is classified as a pseudogene. This CDR3 has 16 residues.

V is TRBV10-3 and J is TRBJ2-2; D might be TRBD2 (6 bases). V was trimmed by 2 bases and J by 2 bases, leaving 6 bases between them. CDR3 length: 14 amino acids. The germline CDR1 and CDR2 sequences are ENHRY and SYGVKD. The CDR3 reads CAISEAGNTGELFF. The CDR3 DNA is TGTGCCATCAGTGAGGCGGGAAACACCGGGGAGCTGTTTTTT.